These 10 T cell receptor beta chains came from one sample sequenced in a study of blood T cell repertoires in COVID-19. Clones were sequenced by immunoSEQ multiplex PCR, and TCRdb holds only the in-frame ones, with some missing. The table shows 75,000 to 95,000 clones, with approximately 90% occurring only once. Sequenced sample: peripheral blood. These receptors were obtained from a human donor in a cohort sampled during active COVID-19.

The genes are TRBV18 and TRBJ2-5, with D tentatively TRBD2 (6 bases). The germline CDR1 and CDR2 sequences are KGHSH and LQKENI. The CDR3 is 18 amino acids. Trimming cost V 2 bases and J 5 bases, with 24 bases left between them. In DNA form, the CDR3 reads TGTGCCAGCTCACCAAATCGGGGTCTAGCGACCGAGAGGGAGACCCAGTACTTC. It encodes CASSPNRGLATERETQYF.

This rearrangement joins TRBV28 to TRBJ2-5; D is unclear. There are 14 residues in the CDR3. The germline V gene encodes CDR1 MDHEN and CDR2 SYDVKM. Trimming cost V 2 bases and J 11 bases, with 18 bases left between them. In DNA form, the CDR3 reads TGTGCCAGCAGTTTACTTGGCCCCGTGGCTAGTCAGTACTTC. Its protein product is CASSLLGPVASQYF.

The chain carries TRBV19 and TRBJ2-2, with D maybe TRBD1 (5 bases). Germline V gives CDR1 LNHDA, CDR2 SQIVND (reference sequence). The length of the CDR3 is 14 residues. The V end lost 6 bases, the J end lost 0 bases, and 8 bases lay between the germline ends. This chain's CDR3 is CASRAQANTGELFF. The CDR3 nucleotides read TGTGCCAGTAGGGCACAGGCGAACACCGGGGAGCTGTTTTTT.

V is TRBV11-2 and J is TRBJ2-5; no clear D gene. The CDR3 consists of 11 residues. Germline loops: CDR1 SGHAT, CDR2 FQNNGV. The germline V and J ends were trimmed by 6 bases and 5 bases, with 7 bases remaining between them. The CDR3 region is CASSPGETQYF. CDR3 bases: TGTGCCAGCAGTCCCGGGGAGACCCAGTACTTC.

The chain couples TRBV6-6 to TRBJ1-2, with TRBD1 matching over 7 bases. The V gene end was trimmed by 6 bases and the J gene end by 8 bases; junction bases not matched to a gene: 6. The length of the CDR3 is 12 residues. Per germline, CDR1 MNHNY and CDR2 SVGAGI (reference sequence). CDR3 amino acids: CASRDRVRGYTF. As DNA, the CDR3 is TGTGCCAGCAGAGACAGGGTCCGGGGCTACACCTTC.

This chain joins TRBV3-1 (or the pseudogene TRBV3-2) and TRBJ2-5; 7 positions match TRBD2. V lost 5 bases and J lost 5; bases outside the gene matches: 14. The CDR3 is 16 residues long. CDR1 LGHDT and CDR2 YNNKEL come from the germline V gene (reference sequence). The CDR3 nucleotides are TGTGCCAGCAGCAACTCTAGCGGCCTTCGGAGGGAGACCCAGTACTTC. Encoded protein: CASSNSSGLRRETQYF.

The chain recombines TRBV27 with TRBJ2-2; TRBD2 matches 7 bases. Losses at the gene ends were 5 bases for V and 3 bases for J; bases not matched to a gene: 12. The CDR3 has 17 residues. Per the germline V gene, CDR1 is MNHEY and CDR2 is SMNVEV (reference sequence). Here the CDR3 reads CASSREEGRLHTGELFF. CDR3 DNA: TGTGCCAGCAGTCGGGAGGAAGGCAGACTCCACACCGGGGAGCTGTTTTTT.

There are a few counts of this clone. The rearrangement links TRBV28 to TRBJ2-2; 9 nucleotides line up with TRBD1. Germline V gene sequence: CDR1 MDHEN, CDR2 SYDVKM. V trimming: 6 bases; J trimming: 1 base; junction bases outside the gene matches: 6. The CDR3 totals 16 residues. This CDR3 reads CASRAPGQGNTGELFF. CDR3 DNA: TGTGCCAGCAGAGCTCCGGGACAGGGGAACACCGGGGAGCTGTTTTTT.

The chain links TRBV5-1 to TRBJ2-1, with 9 bases lining up with TRBD1. CDR1 and CDR2 (germline): SGHRS, YFSETQ. V lost 4 bases, J lost 5 bases, and 4 bases stayed unmatched. This CDR3 comprises 14 residues. The CDR3 nucleotides are TGCGCCAGCAGCCCGGGACAGGGTCACAATGAGCAGTTCTTC. Residues: CASSPGQGHNEQFF.

The chain couples TRBV9 to TRBJ1-1, with D hard to call. Trimming took off 0 bases at V and 1 base at J, with 7 bases between the two ends. The germline V gene encodes CDR1 SGDLS and CDR2 YYNGEE. This CDR3 contains 14 residues. The DNA for the CDR3 is TGTGCCAGCAGCGTAGTGTCAGAGAACACTGAAGCTTTCTTT. Its protein product is CASSVVSENTEAFF.